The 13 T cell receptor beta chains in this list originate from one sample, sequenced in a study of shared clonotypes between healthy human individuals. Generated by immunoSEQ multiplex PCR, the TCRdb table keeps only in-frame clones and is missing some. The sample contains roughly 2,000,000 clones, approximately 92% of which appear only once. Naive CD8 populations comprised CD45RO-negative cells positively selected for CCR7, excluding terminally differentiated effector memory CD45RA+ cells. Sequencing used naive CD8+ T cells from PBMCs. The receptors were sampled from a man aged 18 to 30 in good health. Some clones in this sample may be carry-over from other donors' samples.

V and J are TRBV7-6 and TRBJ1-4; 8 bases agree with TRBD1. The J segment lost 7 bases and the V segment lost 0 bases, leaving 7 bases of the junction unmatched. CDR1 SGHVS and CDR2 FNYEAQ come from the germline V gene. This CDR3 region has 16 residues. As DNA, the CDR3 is TGTGCCAGCAGCTTAGCGTTGGACAGGGTGGGTGAAAAACTGTTTTTT. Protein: CASSLALDRVGEKLFF.

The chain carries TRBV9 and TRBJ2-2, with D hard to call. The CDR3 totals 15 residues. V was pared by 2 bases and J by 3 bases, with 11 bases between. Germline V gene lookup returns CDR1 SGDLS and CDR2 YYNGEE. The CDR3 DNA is TGTGCCAGCAGCGTTCGACTCCTGGACACCGGGGAGCTGTTTTTT. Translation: CASSVRLLDTGELFF.

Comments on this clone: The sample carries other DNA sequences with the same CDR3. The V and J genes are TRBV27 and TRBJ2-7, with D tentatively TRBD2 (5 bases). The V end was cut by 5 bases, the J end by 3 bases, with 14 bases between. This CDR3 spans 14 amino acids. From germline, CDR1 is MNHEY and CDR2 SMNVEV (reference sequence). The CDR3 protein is CASSPRGISYEQYF. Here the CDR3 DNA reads TGTGCCAGCAGTCCTAGAGGGATTAGCTACGAGCAGTACTTC.

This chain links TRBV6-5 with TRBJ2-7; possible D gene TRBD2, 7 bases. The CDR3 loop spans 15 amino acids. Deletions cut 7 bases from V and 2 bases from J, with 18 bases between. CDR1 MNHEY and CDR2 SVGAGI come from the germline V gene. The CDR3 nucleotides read TGTGCCAGCACCCAACGCTGGGGGGGGCCCTACGAGCAGTACTTC. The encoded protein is CASTQRWGGPYEQYF.

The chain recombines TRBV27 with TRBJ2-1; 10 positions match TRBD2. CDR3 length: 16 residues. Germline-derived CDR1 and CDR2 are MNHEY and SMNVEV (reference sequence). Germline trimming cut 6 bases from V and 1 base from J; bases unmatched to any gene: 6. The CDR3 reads CASSGKLAGSYNEQFF. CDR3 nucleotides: TGTGCCAGCAGCGGAAAACTAGCGGGGTCCTACAATGAGCAGTTCTTC.

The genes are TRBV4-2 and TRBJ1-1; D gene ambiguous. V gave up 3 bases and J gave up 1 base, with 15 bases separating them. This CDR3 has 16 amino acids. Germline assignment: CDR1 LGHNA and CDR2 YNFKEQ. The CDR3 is CASSHPIHTANTEAFF. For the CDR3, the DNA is TGTGCCAGCAGCCATCCAATACATACGGCGAACACTGAAGCTTTCTTT.

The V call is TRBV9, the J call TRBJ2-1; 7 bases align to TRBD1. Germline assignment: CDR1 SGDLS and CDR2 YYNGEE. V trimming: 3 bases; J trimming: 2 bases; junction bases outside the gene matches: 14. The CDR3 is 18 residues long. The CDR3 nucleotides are TGTGCCAGCAGCGCAGACCCGACAGGGAGTGATACCTACAATGAGCAGTTCTTC. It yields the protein CASSADPTGSDTYNEQFF.

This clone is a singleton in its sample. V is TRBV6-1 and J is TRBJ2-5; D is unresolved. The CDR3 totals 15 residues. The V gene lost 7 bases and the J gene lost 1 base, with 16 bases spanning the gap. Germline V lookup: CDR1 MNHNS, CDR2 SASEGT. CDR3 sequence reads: CASTPYTAPQETQYF. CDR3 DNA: TGTGCCAGCACTCCGTATACAGCACCCCAAGAGACCCAGTACTTC.

This chain's CDR3 is CASSQGLAGRYEQYF. CDR3 in DNA: TGCGCCAGCAGCCAAGGGCTAGCGGGAAGGTACGAGCAGTACTTC. The chain uses TRBV4-1 and TRBJ2-7; 9 nucleotides align to TRBD2. The CDR3 consists of 15 residues. From germline, CDR1 is MGHRA and CDR2 YSYEKL. Trimming took 1 base from V and 4 from J; bases not matched to a gene: 5.

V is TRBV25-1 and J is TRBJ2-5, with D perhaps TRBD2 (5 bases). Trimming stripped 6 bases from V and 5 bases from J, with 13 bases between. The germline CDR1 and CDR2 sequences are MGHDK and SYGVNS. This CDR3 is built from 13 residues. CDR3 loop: CASSLTREETQYF. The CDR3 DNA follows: TGTGCCAGCAGCCTTACTAGGGAGGAGACCCAGTACTTC.

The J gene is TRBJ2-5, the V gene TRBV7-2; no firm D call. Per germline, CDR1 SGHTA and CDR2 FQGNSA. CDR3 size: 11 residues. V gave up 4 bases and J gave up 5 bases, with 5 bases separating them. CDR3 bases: TGTGCCAGCAGCTACGCGGAGACCCAGTACTTC. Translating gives CASSYAETQYF.

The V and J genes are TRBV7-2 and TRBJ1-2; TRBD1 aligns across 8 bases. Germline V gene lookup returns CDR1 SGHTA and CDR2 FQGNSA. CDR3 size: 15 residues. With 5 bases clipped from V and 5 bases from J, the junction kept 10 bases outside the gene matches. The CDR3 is CASSLGTGDIYGYTF. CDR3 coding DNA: TGTGCCAGCAGCCTCGGGACAGGCGATATTTATGGCTACACCTTC.

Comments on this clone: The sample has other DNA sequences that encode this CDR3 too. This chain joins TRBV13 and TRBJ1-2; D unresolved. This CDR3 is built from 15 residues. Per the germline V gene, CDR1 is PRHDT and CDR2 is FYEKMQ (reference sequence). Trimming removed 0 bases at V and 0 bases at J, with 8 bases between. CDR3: CASSLGRTTNYGYTF. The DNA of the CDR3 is TGTGCCAGCAGCTTAGGGCGGACTACTAACTATGGCTACACCTTC.